This is a list of T cell receptor beta chains from one sample in a study of cytomegalovirus exposure and HLA in healthy donors. The protocol was immunoSEQ multiplex PCR, while the TCRdb copy is restricted to in-frame clones and leaves out a portion. Seen here are over 100,000 clones, about 70% observed once, and the top ten hold approximately 2%. Sequences were obtained from PBMCs. The source of these receptors is a human donor in good health. Each CDR3 is given with its conserved first and last residue. Each record gives: V gene, J gene, CDR3 protein.

>TRBV10-2|TRBJ2-7
CATLKGGAEQYF
>TRBV19|TRBJ2-7
CASSISGTGYSYEQYF
>TRBV10-3|TRBJ2-2
CAISESRANTGELFF
>TRBV6-5|TRBJ2-3
CASRRTSGLDTQYF
>TRBV5-1|TRBJ1-1
CASSLGGDMNTEAFF
>TRBV6-1|TRBJ2-7
CASSNNRGAGEQYF
>TRBV7-9|TRBJ2-2
CASPLRERSGELFF
>TRBV7-9|TRBJ2-5
CASSLARRELHF
>TRBV6-5|TRBJ2-7
CASSFPGTGSEQYF
>TRBV27|TRBJ2-3
CASSLSGERAQYF
>TRBV5-8|TRBJ2-7
CASSSTGATSHYF
>TRBV5-1|TRBJ1-6
CASSPRGGNSPLHF
>TRBV6-5|TRBJ2-2
CASSPSGRSTGELFF
>TRBV28|TRBJ1-4
CASSYREANEKLFF
>TRBV27|TRBJ1-2
CASSFRLGGQVTYGYTF
>TRBV28|TRBJ2-7
CASSLLGALYEQYF
>TRBV27|TRBJ2-1
CASSSRMRNNEQFF
>TRBV9|TRBJ1-1
CASSPPGRGGAEAFF
>TRBV5-4|TRBJ1-3
CASSPRDSSGNTIYF
>TRBV29-1|TRBJ2-7
CSAIDRVGTSHEQYF
>TRBV7-2|TRBJ2-5
CASSLQSSQETQYF
>TRBV4-3|TRBJ1-5
CASSQDRTGGRPQHF
>TRBV7-9|TRBJ1-6
CASSFGTANSPLHF
>TRBV9|TRBJ2-7
CASSVGPSGGDEQYF
>TRBV10-3|TRBJ1-2
CAISDLGTGENYGYTF
>TRBV15|TRBJ2-7
CATSRDPSGEKYF
>TRBV10-3|TRBJ1-5
CAISESGRRAQPQHF
>TRBV7-6|TRBJ2-1
CASSRPRGGGTYNEQFF
>TRBV5-1|TRBJ2-2
CASRRYGTDTGELFF
>TRBV11-3|TRBJ2-1
CASSLDRGQSSYNEQFF
>TRBV11-2|TRBJ2-3
CASSFSDTRDTQYF
>TRBV10-3|TRBJ2-1
CAISSTGGSYNEQFF
>TRBV28|TRBJ1-1
CASTDPRGRVNTEAFF
>TRBV7-8|TRBJ2-7
CASTKQGYHEQYF
>TRBV28|TRBJ2-7
CASSRAEGGSYEQYF
>TRBV7-2|TRBJ2-7
CASSFGTGTYEQYF
>TRBV7-9|TRBJ2-2
CASSEANYKLFF
>TRBV30|TRBJ2-5
CAWSGTSGRRGETQYF
>TRBV29-1|TRBJ2-5
CSATLGGRGTQYF
>TRBV19|TRBJ1-6
CASSHVSTGIGSPLHF
>TRBV6-5|TRBJ2-5
CASQFGQMETQYF
>TRBV19|TRBJ1-5
CASSEARGQRNQPQHF
>TRBV7-9|TRBJ1-2
CASSLAAGNGYTF
>TRBV11-2|TRBJ1-6
CASSLMAGNSPLHF
>TRBV6-1|TRBJ2-1
CASSPREPNEQFF
>TRBV2|TRBJ2-1
CASRANNGQFTGEQFF
>TRBV10-2|TRBJ2-7
CASSEVGARLYEQYF
>TRBV30|TRBJ2-7
CAWSVWPGRGRNYEQYF